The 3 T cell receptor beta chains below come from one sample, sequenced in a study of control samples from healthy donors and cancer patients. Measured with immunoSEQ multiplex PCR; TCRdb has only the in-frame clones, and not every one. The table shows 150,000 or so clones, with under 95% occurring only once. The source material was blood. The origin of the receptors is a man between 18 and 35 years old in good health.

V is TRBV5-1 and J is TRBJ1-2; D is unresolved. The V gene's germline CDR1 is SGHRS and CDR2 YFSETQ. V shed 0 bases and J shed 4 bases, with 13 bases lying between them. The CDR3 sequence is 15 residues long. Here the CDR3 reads CASSLEAQLSYGYTF. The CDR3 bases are TGCGCCAGCAGCTTGGAGGCACAACTTAGCTATGGCTACACCTTC.

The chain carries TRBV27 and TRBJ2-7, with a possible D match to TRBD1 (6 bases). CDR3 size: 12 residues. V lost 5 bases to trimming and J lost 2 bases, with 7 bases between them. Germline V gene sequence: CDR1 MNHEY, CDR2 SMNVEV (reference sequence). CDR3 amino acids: CASSTGTYEQYF. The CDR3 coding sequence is TGTGCCAGCAGTACAGGGACCTACGAGCAGTACTTC.

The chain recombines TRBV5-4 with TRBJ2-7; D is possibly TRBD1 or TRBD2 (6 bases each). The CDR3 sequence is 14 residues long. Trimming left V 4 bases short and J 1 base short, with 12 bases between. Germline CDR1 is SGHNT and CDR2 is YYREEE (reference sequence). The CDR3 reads CASSRGAWSYEQYF. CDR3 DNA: TGTGCCAGCAGCAGGGGGGCTTGGTCCTACGAGCAGTACTTC.